Below, 16 T cell receptor beta chains from the same sample are listed, as sequenced in a study of blood T cell repertoires in COVID-19. Libraries were prepared by immunoSEQ multiplex PCR; TCRdb keeps only in-frame clonotypes and omits some of them. Counted here are approximately 34,000 clones, roughly 92% occurring once; the ten biggest clones make up more than 3%. Input material: peripheral blood. The receptors were gathered from a man in his 60s with acute or convalescent COVID-19.

J is TRBJ2-7 and V is TRBV14, with D unresolved. The V and J ends lost 1 base and 6 bases respectively, with 10 bases between them. The germline V gene encodes CDR1 SGHDN and CDR2 FVKESK. There are 13 residues in the CDR3. The CDR3 region has the DNA TGTGCCAGCAGCCAAGTGAGTTCGGGCGAGCAGTACGTC. Its protein product is CASSQVSSGEQYV.

This chain uses TRBV3-1 (or the pseudogene TRBV3-2) with TRBJ1-5; D not resolved. The germline V gene encodes CDR1 LGHDT and CDR2 YNNKEL (reference sequence). The CDR3 loop spans 14 amino acids. V lost 1 base to trimming and J lost 2 bases, with 6 bases between them. The CDR3 reads CASSQAGGNQPQHF. The CDR3 bases are TGTGCCAGCAGCCAAGCCGGAGGCAATCAGCCCCAGCATTTT.

The chain joins TRBV6-5 to TRBJ1-5; TRBD1 aligns across 9 bases. Trimming cost V 6 bases and J 4 bases; bases outside gene matches: 7. The CDR3 length is 15 residues. Germline CDR1 and CDR2: MNHEY and SVGAGI. Here the CDR3 reads CASREGTGWNQPQHF. In nucleotides, the CDR3 is TGTGCCAGCAGGGAGGGGACAGGGTGGAATCAGCCCCAGCATTTT.

This chain joins TRBV5-1 and TRBJ2-1; 9 bases are shared with TRBD2. Germline V CDR1 and CDR2: SGHRS, YFSETQ. CDR3 length: 17 residues. The junction had 18 bases not matched to a gene; V was cut back by 4 bases and J by 10 bases. The DNA for the CDR3 is TGCGCCAGCAGCGCACTAGCGGGTCTCCTCCGGGGGGTAGAGCAGTTCTTC. Translation gives CASSALAGLLRGVEQFF.

The genes are TRBV11-2 and TRBJ2-1; D might be TRBD1 (6 bases). CDR3 length: 15 residues. The V and J ends lost 1 base and 1 base respectively, with 8 bases between them. CDR1 and CDR2 (germline): SGHAT, FQNNGV. The DNA of the CDR3 is TGTGCCAGCAGCTTAGGGACAGTGTCCTACAATGAGCAGTTCTTC. It encodes CASSLGTVSYNEQFF. Full variable domain (outside the CDR3, taken from reference TRBV11-2 and TRBJ2-1): EAGVAQSPRYKIIEKRQSVAFWCNPISGHATLYWYQQILGQGPKLLIQFQNNGVVDDSQLPKDRFSAERLKGVDSTLKIQPAKLEDSAVYLCASSLGTVSYNEQFFGPGTRLTVL.

The CDR3 DNA is TGTGCCAGCAGCCCCAGGGGATGGAACTATGGCTACACCTTC. Amino acids: CASSPRGWNYGYTF. The chain carries TRBV11-1 and TRBJ1-2, with D possibly TRBD1 on 6 matching bases. The CDR3 is 14 residues long. Germline values: CDR1 SGHAT, CDR2 FQDESV (reference sequence). Trimming stripped 5 bases from V and 2 bases from J, with 12 bases between.

The J gene is TRBJ1-3, the V gene TRBV5-1, with D possibly matching TRBD1 (5 bases). CDR3 size: 13 residues. Trimming took 4 bases from V and 2 from J, leaving 7 bases between them. CDR1 is SGHRS, CDR2 YFSETQ, per germline. The CDR3 here is CASSPGTGNTIYF. The CDR3 DNA follows: TGCGCCAGCAGCCCAGGGACTGGAAACACCATATATTTT.

The chain carries TRBV18 and TRBJ2-1; 12 nucleotides line up with TRBD2. The CDR3 contains 17 residues. The junction had 3 bases not matched to a gene; V was cut back by 3 bases and J by 0 bases. Germline-derived CDR1 and CDR2 are KGHSH and LQKENI. CDR3 amino acids: CASSPRTSGTSYNEQFF. The CDR3 coding sequence is TGTGCCAGCTCACCGAGGACTAGCGGGACCTCCTACAATGAGCAGTTCTTC.

The genes are TRBV7-2 and TRBJ2-4, with 8 nucleotides matching TRBD2. V lost 3 bases, J lost 6 bases, and 7 bases stayed unmatched. Looked up from germline, CDR1 is SGHTA and CDR2 is FQGNSA. CDR3 length: 15 residues. CDR3 amino acids: CASSLGTSWGNIQYF. CDR3 sequence (DNA): TGTGCCAGCAGCTTGGGGACTAGTTGGGGAAACATTCAGTACTTC.

The V and J genes are TRBV2 and TRBJ2-1; possibly TRBD1 for D (6 bases). The CDR3 covers 16 residues. CDR1 and CDR2 from the germline V gene are SNHLY and FYNNEI. Trimming pared 10 bases from V and 1 base from J, leaving 20 bases between. The CDR3 sequence is CATDITGSRSYNEQFF. CDR3 DNA: TGTGCCACGGATATAACAGGGTCGAGGTCCTACAATGAGCAGTTCTTC.

The rearrangement joins TRBV7-6 to TRBJ2-1; 7 bases are a match to TRBD2. The germline gives CDR1 SGHVS, CDR2 FNYEAQ. The CDR3 runs to 15 residues. V dropped 1 base and J dropped 7; count of bases not matched to a gene: 7. The CDR3 sequence: CASSLDGGRGNEQFF. CDR3 nucleotides: TGTGCCAGCAGCTTAGACGGCGGGAGAGGGAATGAGCAGTTCTTC.

The CDR3 reads CASSPGLAGAGANVLTF. CDR3 in DNA: TGTGCCAGCAGCCCTGGACTAGCGGGAGCTGGGGCCAACGTCCTGACTTTC. The J gene is TRBJ2-6, the V gene TRBV7-2, with 13 nucleotides matching TRBD2. V lost 5 bases, J lost 2 bases, and 3 bases stayed unmatched. The CDR3 is 17 amino acids. Germline V gene lookup returns CDR1 SGHTA and CDR2 FQGNSA.

The V call is TRBV3-1 (or the pseudogene TRBV3-2), the J call TRBJ2-1; the D gene is possibly TRBD2 (5 bases). The germline gives CDR1 LGHDT, CDR2 YNNKEL (reference sequence). This CDR3 has 17 amino acids. V was shortened by 2 bases and J by 5 bases, with 19 bases between the two germline ends. CDR3 protein: CASSQPSLDVGDNEQFF. In nucleotides, the CDR3 is TGTGCCAGCAGCCAACCGTCCCTTGATGTGGGAGACAATGAGCAGTTCTTC.

This sequence joins TRBV7-6 and TRBJ2-3; D possibly corresponds to TRBD2 (8 bases). This CDR3 comprises 21 residues. Trimming shortened V by 4 bases and J by 6 bases, and 35 bases separated the two germline ends. Germline CDR1 reads SGHVS; CDR2 reads FNYEAQ. Written as DNA, the CDR3 is TGTGCCAGCAGCTCCAACAAAGGGGGCAGAGCGGGAGAGGTGTATGTGGATACGCAGTATTTT. The encoded protein is CASSSNKGGRAGEVYVDTQYF.

This chain joins TRBV5-5 and TRBJ2-3, with TRBD2 matching 10 bases. The ends lost 6 bases at V and 5 bases at J; junction bases unmatched: 3. Looked up from germline, CDR1 is SGHKS and CDR2 is YYEKEE (reference sequence). The CDR3 extends over 13 amino acids. CDR3 residues: CASKASGRDTQYF. The CDR3 DNA sequence: TGTGCCAGCAAGGCTAGCGGGAGAGATACGCAGTATTTT.

The genes are TRBV13 and TRBJ2-2, with 7 bases fitting TRBD2. The germline gives CDR1 PRHDT, CDR2 FYEKMQ (reference sequence). The CDR3 is 15 amino acids. The junction had 5 bases not matched to a gene; V was cut back by 2 bases and J by 5 bases. The DNA for the CDR3 is TGTGCCAGCAGCTTAATCCAGGGAGGGACCGGGGAGCTGTTTTTT. Protein sequence: CASSLIQGGTGELFF.